This TCR beta chain derives from a study of control samples from healthy donors and cancer patients. This CDR3 has 16 residues. CDR1 and CDR2 (germline): MDHEN, SYDVKM. Trimming shortened V by 8 bases and J by 2 bases, and 22 bases separated the two germline ends. The protocol was immunoSEQ multiplex PCR, while the TCRdb copy is restricted to in-frame clones and leaves out a portion. The repertoire includes roughly 180,000 clones, roughly 94% of them detected once, and about 1.5% sits in the top ten. The sequenced material came from blood. The rearrangement joins TRBV28 to TRBJ2-7; D unclear. The clonotype was recovered from a woman aged 18-29 years in good health. The DNA for the CDR3 is TGTGCCAGCGATCCTCCCGGGCCCCCTAGGGCCTACGAGCAGTACTTC. It codes for CASDPPGPPRAYEQYF.